This T cell receptor (beta chain) was sequenced for a study of CD8 T cells in ankylosing spondylitis. Study-wide results and caveats: Within ankylosing spondylitis blood, a TCR beta motif made up of under 10 highly homologous variants appeared to be characteristic. Disease-linked clones reportedly concentrated significantly in matched ankylosing spondylitis synovial fluid. Peripheral blood held disease-linked clones only at relatively low frequency, and these were CD8+.

This clonotype was counted between two and nine times. Its antigen is as yet unknown. It was by quantitative 5'-RACE with molecular barcodes that TCR beta libraries were made. One entry per CDR3 protein, called by TCRdb with MiXCR from the 5' RACE reads. The table has around 250,000 distinct CDR3 sequences, approximately 20% seen once. CDR1 and CDR2 from the germline V gene are MNHEY and SVGAGI. The CDR3 is made up of 12 amino acids. Trimming pared 6 bases from V and 5 bases from J, leaving 11 bases between. The chain carries TRBV6-5 and TRBJ2-7, with a possible D match to TRBD2 (6 bases). Sequenced: blood, either unsorted or a sorted T cell fraction (not recorded which). This receptor was obtained from a male donor with ankylosing spondylitis or in good health (not recorded which). CDR3 in DNA: TGTGCCAGCAGACCCGGGGGAGACGAGCAGTACTTC. It specifies CASRPGGDEQYF.